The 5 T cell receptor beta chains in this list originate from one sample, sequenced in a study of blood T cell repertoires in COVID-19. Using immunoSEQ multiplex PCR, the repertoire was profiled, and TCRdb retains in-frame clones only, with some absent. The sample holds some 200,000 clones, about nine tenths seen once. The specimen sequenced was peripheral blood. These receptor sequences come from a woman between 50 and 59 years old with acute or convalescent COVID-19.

For the CDR3, the DNA is TGTGCCAGCAGCGAAGGGGGATTCTCCTACGAGCAGTACTTC. This codes for CASSEGGFSYEQYF. The rearrangement joins TRBV7-9 to TRBJ2-7; D is possibly TRBD1 (6 bases). The V end was cut by 5 bases, the J end by 0 bases, with 11 bases between. Germline CDR1 is SEHNR and CDR2 is FQNEAQ (reference sequence). CDR3 length: 14 amino acids.

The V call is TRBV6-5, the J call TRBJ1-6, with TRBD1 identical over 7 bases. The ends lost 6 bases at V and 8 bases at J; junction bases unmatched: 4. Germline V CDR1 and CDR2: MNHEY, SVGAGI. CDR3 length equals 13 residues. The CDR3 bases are TGTGCCAGCAGGCAAACAGGGGATTCACCCCTCCACTTT. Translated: CASRQTGDSPLHF.

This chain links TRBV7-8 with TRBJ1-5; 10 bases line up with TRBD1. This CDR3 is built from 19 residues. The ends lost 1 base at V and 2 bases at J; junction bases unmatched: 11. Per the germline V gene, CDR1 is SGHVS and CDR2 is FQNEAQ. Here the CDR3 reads CASSLGGDRGSMGNQPQHF. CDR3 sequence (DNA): TGTGCCAGCAGCTTAGGGGGGGACAGGGGTTCGATGGGCAATCAGCCCCAGCATTTT.

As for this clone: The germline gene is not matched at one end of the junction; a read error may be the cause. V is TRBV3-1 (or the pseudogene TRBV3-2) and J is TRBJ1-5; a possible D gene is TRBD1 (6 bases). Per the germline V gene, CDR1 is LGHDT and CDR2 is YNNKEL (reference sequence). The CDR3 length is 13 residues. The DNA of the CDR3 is TGTGCCAGCAGCCAAAACCCTGCGGGGGCCGCTTATTTT. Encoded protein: CASSQNPAGAAYF.

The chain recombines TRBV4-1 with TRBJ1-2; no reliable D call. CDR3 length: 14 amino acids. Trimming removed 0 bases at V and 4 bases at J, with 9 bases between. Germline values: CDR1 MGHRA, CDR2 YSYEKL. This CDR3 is CASSQDFYSYGYTF. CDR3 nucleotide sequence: TGCGCCAGCAGCCAAGATTTCTACAGCTATGGCTACACCTTC.